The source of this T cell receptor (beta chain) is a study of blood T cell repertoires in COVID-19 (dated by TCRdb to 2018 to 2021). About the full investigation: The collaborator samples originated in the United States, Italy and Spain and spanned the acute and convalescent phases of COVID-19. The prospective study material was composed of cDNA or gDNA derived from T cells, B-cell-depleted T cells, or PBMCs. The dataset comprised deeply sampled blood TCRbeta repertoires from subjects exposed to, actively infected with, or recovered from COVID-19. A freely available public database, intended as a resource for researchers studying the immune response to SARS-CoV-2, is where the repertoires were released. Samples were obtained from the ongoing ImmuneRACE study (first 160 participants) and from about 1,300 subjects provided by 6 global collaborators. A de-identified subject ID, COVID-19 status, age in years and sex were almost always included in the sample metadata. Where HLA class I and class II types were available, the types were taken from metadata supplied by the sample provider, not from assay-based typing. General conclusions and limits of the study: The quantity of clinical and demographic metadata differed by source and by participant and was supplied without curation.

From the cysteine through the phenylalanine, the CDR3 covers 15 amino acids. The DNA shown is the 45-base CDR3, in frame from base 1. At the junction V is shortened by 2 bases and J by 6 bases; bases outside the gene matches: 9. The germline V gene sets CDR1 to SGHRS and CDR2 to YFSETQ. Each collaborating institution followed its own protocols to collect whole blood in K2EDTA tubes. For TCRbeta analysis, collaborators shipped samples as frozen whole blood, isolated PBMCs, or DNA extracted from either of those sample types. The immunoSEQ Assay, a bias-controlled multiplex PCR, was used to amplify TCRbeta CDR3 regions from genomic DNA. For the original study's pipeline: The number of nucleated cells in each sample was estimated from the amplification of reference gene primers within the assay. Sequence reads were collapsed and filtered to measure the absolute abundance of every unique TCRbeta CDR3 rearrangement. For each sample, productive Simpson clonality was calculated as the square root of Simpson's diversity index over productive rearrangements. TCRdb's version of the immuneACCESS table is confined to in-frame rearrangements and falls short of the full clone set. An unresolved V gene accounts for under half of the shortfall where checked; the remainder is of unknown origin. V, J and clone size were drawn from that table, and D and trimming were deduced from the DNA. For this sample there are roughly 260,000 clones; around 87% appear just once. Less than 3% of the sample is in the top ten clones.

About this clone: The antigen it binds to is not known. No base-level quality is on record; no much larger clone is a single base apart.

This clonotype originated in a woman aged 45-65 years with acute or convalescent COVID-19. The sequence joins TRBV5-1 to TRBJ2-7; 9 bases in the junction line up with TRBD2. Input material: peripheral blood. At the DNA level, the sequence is TGCGCCAGCAGCTTAGGGATAGCGGGAGTCCTCGAGCAGTACTTC. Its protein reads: CASSLGIAGVLEQYF.